At least ten counts were recorded for the clone carrying this T cell receptor (beta chain). Its specificity is not known. The entry originates in a study of shared clonotypes between healthy human individuals. Overall study results and limits: Only blood underwent sampling, and tissue repertoires likely differ.

Genomic DNA for unsorted samples, which was extracted with the QIAamp DNA Blood Mini kit, came from some 84 million PBMCs. The protocol was immunoSEQ multiplex PCR, while the TCRdb copy is restricted to in-frame clones and leaves out a portion. The sample has a few hundred thousand clones; 60% to 80% are singletons. CDR1 and CDR2 from the germline V gene are SNHLY and FYNNEI. Trimming took 6 bases from V and 6 from J, leaving 11 bases between them. The CDR3 covers 13 residues. The gene calls are TRBV2 and TRBJ2-2; D is possibly TRBD2 (5 bases). The clonotype comes from a woman in her forties in good health. Some clones in this sample may be carry-over from other donors' samples. The sequencing input was PBMCs. The CDR3 coding sequence is TGTGCCAGCAGCCAACTAGAAGCCGGGGAGCTGTTTTTT. Amino acid sequence: CASSQLEAGELFF.